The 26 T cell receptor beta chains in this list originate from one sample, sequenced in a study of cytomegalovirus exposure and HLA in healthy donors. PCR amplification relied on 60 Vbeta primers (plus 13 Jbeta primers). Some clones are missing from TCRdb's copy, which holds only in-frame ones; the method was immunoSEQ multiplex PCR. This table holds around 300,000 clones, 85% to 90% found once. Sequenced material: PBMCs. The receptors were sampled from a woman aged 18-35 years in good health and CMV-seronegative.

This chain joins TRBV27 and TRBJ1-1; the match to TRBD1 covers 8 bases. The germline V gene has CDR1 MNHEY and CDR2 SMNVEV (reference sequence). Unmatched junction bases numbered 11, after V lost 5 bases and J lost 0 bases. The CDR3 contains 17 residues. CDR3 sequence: CASSQPSGTGMNTEAFF. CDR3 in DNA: TGTGCCAGCAGTCAACCCTCCGGGACAGGAATGAACACTGAAGCTTTCTTT.

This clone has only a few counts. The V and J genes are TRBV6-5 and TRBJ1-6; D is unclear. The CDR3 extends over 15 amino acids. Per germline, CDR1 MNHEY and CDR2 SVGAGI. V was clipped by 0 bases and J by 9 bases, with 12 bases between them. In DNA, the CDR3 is TGTGCCAGCAGTTACTCGAGTGCGATCTCTTCACCCCTCCACTTT. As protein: CASSYSSAISSPLHF.

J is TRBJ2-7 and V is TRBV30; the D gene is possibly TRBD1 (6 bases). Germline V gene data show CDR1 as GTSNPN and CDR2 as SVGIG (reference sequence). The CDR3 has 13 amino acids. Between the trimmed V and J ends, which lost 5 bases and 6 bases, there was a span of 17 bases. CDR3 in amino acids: CAWGGQVLGEQYF. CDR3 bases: TGTGCCTGGGGGGGCCAGGTCCTTGGCGAGCAGTACTTC.

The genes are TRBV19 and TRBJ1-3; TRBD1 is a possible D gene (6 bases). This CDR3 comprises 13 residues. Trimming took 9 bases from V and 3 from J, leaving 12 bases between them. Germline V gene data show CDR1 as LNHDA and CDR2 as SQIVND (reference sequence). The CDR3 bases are TGTGCCAGCTCGGGGGGACATGGAAACACCATATATTTT. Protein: CASSGGHGNTIYF.

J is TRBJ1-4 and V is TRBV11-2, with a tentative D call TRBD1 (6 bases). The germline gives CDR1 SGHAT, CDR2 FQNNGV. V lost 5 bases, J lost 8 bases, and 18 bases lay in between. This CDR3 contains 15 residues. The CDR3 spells CASSLDGGPGEKLFF. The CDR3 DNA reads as TGTGCCAGCAGCCTCGACGGGGGGCCAGGGGAAAAACTGTTTTTT.

The CDR3 is CARSFGTGGSTGELFF. CDR3 bases: TGTGCCAGAAGCTTTGGGACAGGGGGCAGCACCGGGGAGCTGTTTTTT. V is TRBV5-3 and J is TRBJ2-2, with 12 bases aligning to TRBD1. TRBV5-3 is noted as an ORF with a role that remains uncertain. The trim removed 2 bases at V and 4 bases at J, leaving 3 bases unmatched. This CDR3 comprises 16 residues.

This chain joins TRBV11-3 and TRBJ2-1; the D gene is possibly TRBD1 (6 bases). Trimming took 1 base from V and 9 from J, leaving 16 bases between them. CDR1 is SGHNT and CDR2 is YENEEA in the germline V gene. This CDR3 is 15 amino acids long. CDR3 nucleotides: TGTGCCAGCAGCTTAGGGGGGCTTACAGGGACTGAGCAGTTCTTC. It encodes CASSLGGLTGTEQFF.

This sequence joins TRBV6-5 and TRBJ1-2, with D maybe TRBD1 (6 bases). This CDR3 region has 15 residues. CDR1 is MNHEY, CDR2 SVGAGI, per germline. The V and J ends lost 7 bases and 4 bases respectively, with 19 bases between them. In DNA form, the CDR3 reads TGTGCCAGCACCGCCGGGACAAGTTTCGCCTATGGCTACACCTTC. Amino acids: CASTAGTSFAYGYTF.

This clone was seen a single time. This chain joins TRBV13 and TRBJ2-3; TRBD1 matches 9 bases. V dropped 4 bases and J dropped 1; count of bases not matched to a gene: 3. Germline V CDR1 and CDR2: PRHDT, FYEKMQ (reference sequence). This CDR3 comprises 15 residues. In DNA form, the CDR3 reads TGTGCCAGCAGCTCCAGGACAGGGGGCACAGATACGCAGTATTTT. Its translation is CASSSRTGGTDTQYF.

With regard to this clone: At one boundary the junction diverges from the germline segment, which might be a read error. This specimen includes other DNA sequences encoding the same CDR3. CDR3 amino acids: CASYGQRVNSPLHF. CDR3 in DNA: TGTGCCAGTTACGGACAGCGAGTTAATTCCCCCCTCCACTTT. V gene TRBV2 combines with J gene TRBJ1-6; perhaps TRBD1 as D (6 bases). Germline V CDR1 and CDR2: SNHLY, FYNNEI. The CDR3 runs 14 residues.

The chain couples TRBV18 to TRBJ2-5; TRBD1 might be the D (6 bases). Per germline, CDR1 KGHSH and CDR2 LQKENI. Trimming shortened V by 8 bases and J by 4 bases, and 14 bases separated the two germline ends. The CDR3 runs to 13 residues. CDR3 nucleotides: TGTGCCAGCACACGACAGGTCGGAGAGACCCAGTACTTC. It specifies CASTRQVGETQYF.

CDR3 region: CASSSGDRATYGYTF. Here the CDR3 DNA reads TGTGCCAGTAGTAGCGGCGACAGGGCCACCTATGGCTACACCTTC. The rearrangement links TRBV19 to TRBJ1-2, with TRBD1 identical over 7 bases. CDR1 is LNHDA and CDR2 is SQIVND in the germline V gene (reference sequence). J lost 4 bases, V lost 4 bases, and 9 bases had no gene match. The CDR3 loop spans 15 amino acids.

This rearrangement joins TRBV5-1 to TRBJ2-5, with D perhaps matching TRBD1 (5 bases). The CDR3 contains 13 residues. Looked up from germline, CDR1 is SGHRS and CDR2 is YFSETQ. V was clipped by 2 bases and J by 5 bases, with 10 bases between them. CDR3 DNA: TGCGCCAGCAGCTTCAGGGCGCAGGAGACCCAGTACTTC. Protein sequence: CASSFRAQETQYF.

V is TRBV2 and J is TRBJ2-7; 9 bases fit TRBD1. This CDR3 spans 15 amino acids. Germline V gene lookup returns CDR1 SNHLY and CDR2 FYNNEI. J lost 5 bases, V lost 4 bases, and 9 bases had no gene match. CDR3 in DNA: TGTGCCAGCAGTGGGGCTCCGGGACAGGGCAACGAGCAGTACTTC. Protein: CASSGAPGQGNEQYF.

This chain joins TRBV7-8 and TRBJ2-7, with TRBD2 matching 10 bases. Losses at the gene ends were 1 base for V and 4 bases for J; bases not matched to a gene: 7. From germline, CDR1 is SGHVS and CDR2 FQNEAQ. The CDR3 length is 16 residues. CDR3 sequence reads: CASSLETSGFRYEQYF. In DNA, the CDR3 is TGTGCCAGCAGCTTAGAGACTAGCGGGTTTCGGTACGAGCAGTACTTC. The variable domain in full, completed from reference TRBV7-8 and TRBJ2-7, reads GAGVSQSPRYKVAKRGQDVALRCDPISGHVSLFWYQQALGQGPEFLTYFQNEAQLDKSGLPSDRFFAERPEGSVSTLKIQRTQQEDSAVYLCASSLETSGFRYEQYFGPGTRLTVT.

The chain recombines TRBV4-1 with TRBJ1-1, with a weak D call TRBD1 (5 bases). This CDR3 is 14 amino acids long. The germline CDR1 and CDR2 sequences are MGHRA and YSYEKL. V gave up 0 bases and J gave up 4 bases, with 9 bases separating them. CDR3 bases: TGCGCCAGCAGCCAAGATGGGGGGAGCACTGAAGCTTTCTTT. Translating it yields CASSQDGGSTEAFF.

The CDR3 region is CATSRRSGGAGETQYF. CDR3 sequence (DNA): TGTGCCACCAGCAGACGGAGCGGGGGGGCGGGGGAGACCCAGTACTTC. This chain connects TRBV15 to TRBJ2-5; 10 positions match TRBD2. This CDR3 has 16 amino acids. The J segment lost 5 bases and the V segment lost 2 bases, leaving 8 bases of the junction unmatched. Germline-derived CDR1 and CDR2 are LNHNV and YYDKDF (reference sequence).

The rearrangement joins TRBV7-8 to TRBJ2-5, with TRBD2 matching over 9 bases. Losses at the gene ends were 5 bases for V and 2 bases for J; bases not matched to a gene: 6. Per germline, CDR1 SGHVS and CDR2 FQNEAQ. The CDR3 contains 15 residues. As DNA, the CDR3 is TGTGCCAGCAGCCCGTCGACTAGCGGACAAGAGACCCAGTACTTC. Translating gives CASSPSTSGQETQYF. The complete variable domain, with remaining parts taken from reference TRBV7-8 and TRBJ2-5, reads GAGVSQSPRYKVAKRGQDVALRCDPISGHVSLFWYQQALGQGPEFLTYFQNEAQLDKSGLPSDRFFAERPEGSVSTLKIQRTQQEDSAVYLCASSPSTSGQETQYFGPGTRLLVL.

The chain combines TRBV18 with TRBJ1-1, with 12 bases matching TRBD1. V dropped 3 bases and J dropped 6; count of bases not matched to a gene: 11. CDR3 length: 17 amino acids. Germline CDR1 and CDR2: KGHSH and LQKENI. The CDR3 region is CASSPPGQGARGAEAFF. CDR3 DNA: TGTGCCAGCTCACCGCCGGGACAGGGGGCAAGGGGCGCTGAAGCTTTCTTT.

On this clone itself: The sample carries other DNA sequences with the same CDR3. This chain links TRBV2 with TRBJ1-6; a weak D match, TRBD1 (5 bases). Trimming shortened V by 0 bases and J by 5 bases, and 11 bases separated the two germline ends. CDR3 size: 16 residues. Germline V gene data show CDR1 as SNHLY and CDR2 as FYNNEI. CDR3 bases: TGTGCCAGCAGTGAAGCGAGCCAGGGCGATAATTCACCCCTCCACTTT. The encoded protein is CASSEASQGDNSPLHF. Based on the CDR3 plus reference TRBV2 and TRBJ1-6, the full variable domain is EPEVTQTPSHQVTQMGQEVILRCVPISNHLYFYWYRQILGQKVEFLVSFYNNEISEKSEIFDDQFSVERPDGSNFTLKIRSTKLEDSAMYFCASSEASQGDNSPLHFGNGTRLTVT.

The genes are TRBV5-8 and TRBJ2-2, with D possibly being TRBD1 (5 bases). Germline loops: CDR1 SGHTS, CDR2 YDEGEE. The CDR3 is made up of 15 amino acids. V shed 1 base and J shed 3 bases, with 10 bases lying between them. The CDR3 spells CASSLQGWYTGELFF. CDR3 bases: TGTGCCAGCAGCTTGCAGGGCTGGTACACCGGGGAGCTGTTTTTT.

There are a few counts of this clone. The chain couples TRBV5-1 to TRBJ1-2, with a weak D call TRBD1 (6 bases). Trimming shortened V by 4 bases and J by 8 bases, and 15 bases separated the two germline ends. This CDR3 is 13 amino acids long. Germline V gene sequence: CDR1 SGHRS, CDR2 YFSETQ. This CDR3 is CASSPEGVTGYTF. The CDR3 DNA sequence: TGCGCCAGCAGCCCCGAGGGGGTTACCGGCTACACCTTC.

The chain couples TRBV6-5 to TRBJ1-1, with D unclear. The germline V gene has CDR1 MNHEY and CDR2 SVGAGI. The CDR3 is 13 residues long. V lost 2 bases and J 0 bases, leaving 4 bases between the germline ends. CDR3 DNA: TGTGCCAGCAGTTACCAAATGAACACTGAAGCTTTCTTT. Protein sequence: CASSYQMNTEAFF.

CDR3 coding DNA: TGTGCCAGCATCACTAACCAGGAGGTCTCAGGGGGCTGGGAAACTAATGAAAAACTGTTTTTT. Amino acid sequence: CASITNQEVSGGWETNEKLFF. This chain uses TRBV7-3 with TRBJ1-4; 8 bases match TRBD1. The germline gives CDR1 SGHTA, CDR2 FQGTGA. This CDR3 contains 21 residues. The J segment lost 1 base and the V segment lost 7 bases, leaving 23 bases of the junction unmatched.

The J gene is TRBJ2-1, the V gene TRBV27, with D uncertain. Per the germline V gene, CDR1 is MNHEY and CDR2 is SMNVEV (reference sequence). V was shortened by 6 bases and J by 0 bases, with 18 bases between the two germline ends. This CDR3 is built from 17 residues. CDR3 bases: TGTGCCAGCAGCCTCTTTCCCCAGTCCAGCTCCTACAATGAGCAGTTCTTC. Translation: CASSLFPQSSSYNEQFF.

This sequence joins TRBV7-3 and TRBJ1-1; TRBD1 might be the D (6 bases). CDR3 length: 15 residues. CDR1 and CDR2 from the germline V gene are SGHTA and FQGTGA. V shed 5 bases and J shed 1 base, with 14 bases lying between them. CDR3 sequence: CASSPQGGANTEAFF. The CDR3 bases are TGTGCCAGCAGCCCCCAAGGGGGGGCGAACACTGAAGCTTTCTTT.